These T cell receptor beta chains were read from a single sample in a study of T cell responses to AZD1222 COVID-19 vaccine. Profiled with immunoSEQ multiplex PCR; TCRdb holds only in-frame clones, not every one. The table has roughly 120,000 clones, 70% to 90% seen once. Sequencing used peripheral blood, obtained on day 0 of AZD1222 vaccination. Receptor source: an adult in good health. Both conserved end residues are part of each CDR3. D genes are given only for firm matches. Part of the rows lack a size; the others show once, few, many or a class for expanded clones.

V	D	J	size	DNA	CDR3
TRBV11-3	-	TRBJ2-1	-	TGTGCCAGCAGCTCAAAGTACAATGAGCAGTTCTTC	CASSSKYNEQFF
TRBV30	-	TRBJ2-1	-	TGTGCCTGGAGCGAGACAACTCGGGAGCAGTTCTTC	CAWSETTREQFF
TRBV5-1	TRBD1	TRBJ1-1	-	TGCGCCAGCAGCTTGGGAGAGGGGGCCACTGAAGCTTTCTTT	CASSLGEGATEAFF
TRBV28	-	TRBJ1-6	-	TGTGCCAGCAGTACTAATTGGGGCAGCAGCCAGAATTCACCCCTCCACTTT	CASSTNWGSSQNSPLHF
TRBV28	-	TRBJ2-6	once	TGTGCCAGCGGTTTCGGGGCAGGTGGGGCCAACGTCCTGACTTTC	CASGFGAGGANVLTF
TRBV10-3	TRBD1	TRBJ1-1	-	TGTGCCATGTCAGGACAGGGGGCTATTGGCACTGAAGCTTTCTTT	CAMSGQGAIGTEAFF
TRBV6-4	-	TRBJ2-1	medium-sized	TGTGCCAGCAGTGCTAGCTCCTACAATGAGCAGTTCTTC	CASSASSYNEQFF
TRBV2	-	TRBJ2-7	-	TGTGCCAGCAGTGAACGGGGTAGTTCAGTGCAGTACTTC	CASSERGSSVQYF
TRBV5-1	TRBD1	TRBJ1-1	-	TGCGCCAGTCAAACCGGCGGGACAGGGTTCGATGCTTTCTTT	CASQTGGTGFDAFF
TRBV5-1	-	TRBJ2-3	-	TGCGCCAGCAGCTTGGCGGTCACAGATACGCAGTATTTT	CASSLAVTDTQYF
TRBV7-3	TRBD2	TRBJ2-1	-	TGTGCCAGCAGCTTAACCGGGAGGTTCTACAATGAGCAGTTCTTC	CASSLTGRFYNEQFF
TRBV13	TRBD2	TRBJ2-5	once	TGTGCCAGCAGCTTAAGGCTAGCGGGCCAAGAGACCCAGTACTTC	CASSLRLAGQETQYF
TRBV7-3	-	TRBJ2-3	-	TGTGCCAGCAGCGCCCAAGGGGGAAAGACACCATGGGATACGCAGTATTTT	CASSAQGGKTPWDTQYF
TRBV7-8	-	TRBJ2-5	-	TGTGCCAGCAGCTTTACGGGGGTTGTGGGCCAAGAGACCCAGTACTTC	CASSFTGVVGQETQYF
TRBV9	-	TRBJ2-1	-	TGTGCCAGCAGCCCTACCCGGAGCTCCTACAATGAGCAGTTCTTC	CASSPTRSSYNEQFF
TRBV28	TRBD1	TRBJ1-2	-	TGTGCCAGCAGTTTTCGCGACAGGGACAACTATGGCTACACCTTC	CASSFRDRDNYGYTF
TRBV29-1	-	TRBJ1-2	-	TGCAGCGTTGAAGTTTATCAGGGAAGGGGCGCTAACTATGGCTACACCTTC	CSVEVYQGRGANYGYTF
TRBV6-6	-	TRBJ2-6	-	TGTGCCAGCAGGGCCGGAATTGGGGCCAACGTCCTGACTTTC	CASRAGIGANVLTF
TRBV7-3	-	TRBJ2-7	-	TGTGCCAGCAGCCTCGCCGAGTCTTACGAGCAGTACTTC	CASSLAESYEQYF
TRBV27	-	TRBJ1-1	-	TGTGCCAGCAGTTTATCGCAGGAGTACACTGAAGCTTTCTTT	CASSLSQEYTEAFF
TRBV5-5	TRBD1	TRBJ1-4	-	TGTGCCAGCAGCTTGACGCCCGGGACAGGGGATCTGTTTTTT	CASSLTPGTGDLFF
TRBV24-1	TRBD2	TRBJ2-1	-	TGTGCCACCAGTGATTTAGGCGGGAGGTCCTACAATGAGCAGTTCTTC	CATSDLGGRSYNEQFF
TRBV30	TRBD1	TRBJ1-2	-	TGTGCCTGGATGCCTCGGGGACAGCGATATGGCTACACCTTC	CAWMPRGQRYGYTF
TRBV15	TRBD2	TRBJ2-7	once	TGTGCCACCAGCAGTGAACTAGCGGGGGTACCTTACGAGCAGTACTTC	CATSSELAGVPYEQYF
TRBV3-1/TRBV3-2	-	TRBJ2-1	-	TGTGCCAGCAGCCAAGACCCGACACCGTACAATGAGCAGTTCTTC	CASSQDPTPYNEQFF
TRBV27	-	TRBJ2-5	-	TGTGCCAGCAGTGCTAACCAAGAGACCCAGTACTTC	CASSANQETQYF
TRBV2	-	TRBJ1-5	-	TGTGCCAGCAGCGCCGGGACACTTAGCAATCAGCCCCAGCATTTT	CASSAGTLSNQPQHF
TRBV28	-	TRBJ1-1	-	TGTGCCAGCAGTTTTTCCGGGGGCGGGAACACTGAAGCTTTCTTT	CASSFSGGGNTEAFF
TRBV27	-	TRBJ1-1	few	TGTGCCAGCAGTTTAGGATGGAGCACTGAAGCTTTCTTT	CASSLGWSTEAFF
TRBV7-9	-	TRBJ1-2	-	TGTGCCAGCAGCTTCGAGACGGGGGCCTATGGCTACACCTTC	CASSFETGAYGYTF
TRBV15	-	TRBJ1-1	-	TGTGCCACCAGCAGAGATCGGTATCCGAACACTGAAGCTTTCTTT	CATSRDRYPNTEAFF
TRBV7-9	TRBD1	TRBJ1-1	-	TGTGCCAGCAGCTTCACAGGGGGCACTGAAGCTTTCTTT	CASSFTGGTEAFF
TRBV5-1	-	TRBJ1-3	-	TGCGCCAGCAGCTTTGGGCCTTCGGGGTCTGGAAACACCATATATTTT	CASSFGPSGSGNTIYF
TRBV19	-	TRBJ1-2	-	TGTGCCAGTAGTTACTGGACAGCAGCCACGAACTATGGCTACACCTTC	CASSYWTAATNYGYTF
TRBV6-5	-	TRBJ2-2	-	TGTGCCAGCAGGGGAAACACCGGGGAGCTGTTTTTT	CASRGNTGELFF
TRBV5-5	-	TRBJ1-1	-	TGTGCCAGCAGCTTCTTTGACAAGAACACTGAAGCTTTCTTT	CASSFFDKNTEAFF
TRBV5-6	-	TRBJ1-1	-	TGTGCCAGCAGCCTCATAAGGGGGGGTAACACTGAAGCTTTCTTT	CASSLIRGGNTEAFF